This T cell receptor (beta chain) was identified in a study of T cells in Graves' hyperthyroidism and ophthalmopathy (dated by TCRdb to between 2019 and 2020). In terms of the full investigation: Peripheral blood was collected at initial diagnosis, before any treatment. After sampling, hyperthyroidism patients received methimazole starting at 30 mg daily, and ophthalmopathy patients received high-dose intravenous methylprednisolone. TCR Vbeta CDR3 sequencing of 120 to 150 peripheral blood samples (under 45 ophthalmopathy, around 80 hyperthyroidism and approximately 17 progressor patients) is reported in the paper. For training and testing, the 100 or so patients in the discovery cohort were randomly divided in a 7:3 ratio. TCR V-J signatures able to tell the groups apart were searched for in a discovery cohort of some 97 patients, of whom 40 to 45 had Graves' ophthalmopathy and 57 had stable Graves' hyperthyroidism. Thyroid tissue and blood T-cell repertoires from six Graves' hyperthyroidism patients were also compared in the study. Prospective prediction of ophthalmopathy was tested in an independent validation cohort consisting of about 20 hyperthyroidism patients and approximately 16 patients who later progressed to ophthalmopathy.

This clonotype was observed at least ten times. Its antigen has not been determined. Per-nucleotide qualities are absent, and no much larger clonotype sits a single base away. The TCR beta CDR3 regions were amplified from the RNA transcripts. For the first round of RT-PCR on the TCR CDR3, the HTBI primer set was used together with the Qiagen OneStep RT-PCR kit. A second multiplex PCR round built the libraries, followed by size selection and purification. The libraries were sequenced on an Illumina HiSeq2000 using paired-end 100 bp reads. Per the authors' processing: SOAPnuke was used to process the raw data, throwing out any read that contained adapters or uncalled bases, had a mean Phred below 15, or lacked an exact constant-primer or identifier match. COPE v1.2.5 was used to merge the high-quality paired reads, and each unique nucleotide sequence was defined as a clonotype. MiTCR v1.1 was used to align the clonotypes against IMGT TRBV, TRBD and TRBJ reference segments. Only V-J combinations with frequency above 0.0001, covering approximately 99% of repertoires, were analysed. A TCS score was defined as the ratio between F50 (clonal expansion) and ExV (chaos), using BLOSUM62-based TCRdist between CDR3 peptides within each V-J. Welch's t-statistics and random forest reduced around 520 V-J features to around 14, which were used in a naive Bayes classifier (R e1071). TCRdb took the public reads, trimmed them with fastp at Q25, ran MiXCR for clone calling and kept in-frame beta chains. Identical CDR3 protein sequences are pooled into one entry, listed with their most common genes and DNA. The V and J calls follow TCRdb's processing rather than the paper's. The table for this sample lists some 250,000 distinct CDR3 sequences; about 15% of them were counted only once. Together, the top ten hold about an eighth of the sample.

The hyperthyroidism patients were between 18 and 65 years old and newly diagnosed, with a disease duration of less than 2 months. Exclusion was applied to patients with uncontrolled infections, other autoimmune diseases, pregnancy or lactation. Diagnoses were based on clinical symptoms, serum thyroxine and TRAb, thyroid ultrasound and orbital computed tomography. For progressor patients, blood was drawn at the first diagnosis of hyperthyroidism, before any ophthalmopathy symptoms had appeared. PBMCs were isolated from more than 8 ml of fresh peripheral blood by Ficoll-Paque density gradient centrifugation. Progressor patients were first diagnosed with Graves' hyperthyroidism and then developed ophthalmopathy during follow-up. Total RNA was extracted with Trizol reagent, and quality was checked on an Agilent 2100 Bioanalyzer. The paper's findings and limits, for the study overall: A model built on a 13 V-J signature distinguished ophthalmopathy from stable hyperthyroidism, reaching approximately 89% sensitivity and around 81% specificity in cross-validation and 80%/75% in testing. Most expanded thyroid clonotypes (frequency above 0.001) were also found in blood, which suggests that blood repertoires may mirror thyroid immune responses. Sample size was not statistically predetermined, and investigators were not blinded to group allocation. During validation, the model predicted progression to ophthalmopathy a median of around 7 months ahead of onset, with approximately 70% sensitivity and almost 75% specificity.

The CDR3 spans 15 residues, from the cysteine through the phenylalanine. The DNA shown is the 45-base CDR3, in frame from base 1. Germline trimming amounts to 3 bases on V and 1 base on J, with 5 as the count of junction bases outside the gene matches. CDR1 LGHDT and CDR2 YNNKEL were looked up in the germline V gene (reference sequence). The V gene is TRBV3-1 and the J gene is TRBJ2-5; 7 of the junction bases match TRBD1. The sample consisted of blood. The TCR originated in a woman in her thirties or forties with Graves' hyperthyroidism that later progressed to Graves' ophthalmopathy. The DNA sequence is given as TGTGCCAGCAGCCACGGGACAGAAATCCAAGAGACCCAGTACTTC. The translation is CASSHGTEIQETQYF.